The subject of this entry is one T cell receptor (beta chain). Its antigen is not identified. Clones were read by immunoSEQ multiplex PCR, and TCRdb kept only the in-frame ones, dropping some. Of tens of thousands of clones in the sample, roughly 80% were seen once. The V and J ends lost 11 bases and 7 bases respectively, with 17 bases between them. The CDR3 is 13 amino acids. The germline V gene has CDR1 LNHDA and CDR2 SQIVND (reference sequence). The sample comes from a study of cytomegalovirus exposure and HLA in healthy donors. The study's findings and limits: A subsequent analysis found that TCR clusters from the first cohort also tended to co-occur in the 90 to 150 validation repertoires, with 90% to 95% of cluster scores above 0. The classifier was said to identify cytomegalovirus status with high specificity and sensitivity.

The donors were members of the validation cohort comprising over 100 subjects, separate from the roughly 700-subject first cohort. This clonotype originated in a woman aged 18-29 years in good health and CMV-seropositive. Material for sequencing was PBMCs. The rearrangement links TRBV19 to TRBJ1-4; D is possibly TRBD1 (6 bases). DNA for the CDR3: TGTGCCTGCCGGGAGGGACACGGTGAAAAACTGTTTTTT. Its translation: CACREGHGEKLFF.